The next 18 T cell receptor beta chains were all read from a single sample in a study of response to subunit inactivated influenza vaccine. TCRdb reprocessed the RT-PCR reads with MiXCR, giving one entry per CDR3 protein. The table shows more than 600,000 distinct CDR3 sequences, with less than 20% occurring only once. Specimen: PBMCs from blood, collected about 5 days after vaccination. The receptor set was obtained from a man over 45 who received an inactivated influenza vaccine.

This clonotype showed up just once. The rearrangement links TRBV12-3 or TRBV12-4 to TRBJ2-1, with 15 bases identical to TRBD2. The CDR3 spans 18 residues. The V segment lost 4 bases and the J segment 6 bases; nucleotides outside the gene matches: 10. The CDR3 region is CASSSVTGLAGGVNEQFF. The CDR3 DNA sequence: TGTGCCAGCAGTTCAGTGACCGGACTAGCGGGGGGGGTCAATGAGCAGTTCTTC.

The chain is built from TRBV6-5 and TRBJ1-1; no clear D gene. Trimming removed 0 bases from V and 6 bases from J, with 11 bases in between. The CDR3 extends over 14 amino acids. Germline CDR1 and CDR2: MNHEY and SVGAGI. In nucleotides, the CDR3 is TGTGCCAGCAGTTACTCGGGCCCTTGGGCTGAAGCTTTCTTT. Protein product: CASSYSGPWAEAFF.

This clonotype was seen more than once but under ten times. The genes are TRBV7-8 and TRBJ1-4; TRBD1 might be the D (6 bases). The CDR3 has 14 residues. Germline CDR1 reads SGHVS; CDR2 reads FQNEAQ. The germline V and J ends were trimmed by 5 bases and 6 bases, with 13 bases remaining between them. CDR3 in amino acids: CASSKGVIDEKLFF. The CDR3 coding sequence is TGTGCCAGCAGCAAGGGGGTCATCGATGAAAAACTGTTTTTT. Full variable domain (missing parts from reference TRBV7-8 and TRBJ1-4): GAGVSQSPRYKVAKRGQDVALRCDPISGHVSLFWYQQALGQGPEFLTYFQNEAQLDKSGLPSDRFFAERPEGSVSTLKIQRTQQEDSAVYLCASSKGVIDEKLFFGSGTQLSVL.

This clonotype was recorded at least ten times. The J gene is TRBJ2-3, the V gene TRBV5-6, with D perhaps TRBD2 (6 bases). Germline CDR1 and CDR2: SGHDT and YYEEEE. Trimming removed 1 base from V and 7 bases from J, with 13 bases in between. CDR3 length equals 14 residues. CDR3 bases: TGTGCCAGCAGCTTGAGCAGGGAGGTGAATACGCAGTATTTT. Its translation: CASSLSREVNTQYF.

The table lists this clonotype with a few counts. The CDR3 reads CASSPPSRQRYYEQYF. DNA of the CDR3: TGTGCCAGCTCACCACCGAGCAGGCAAAGGTACTACGAGCAGTACTTC. V usage is TRBV18 and J usage is TRBJ2-7; no reliable D call. This CDR3 contains 16 residues. V gave up 0 bases and J gave up 3 bases, with 15 bases separating them. Germline CDR1 and CDR2: KGHSH and LQKENI.

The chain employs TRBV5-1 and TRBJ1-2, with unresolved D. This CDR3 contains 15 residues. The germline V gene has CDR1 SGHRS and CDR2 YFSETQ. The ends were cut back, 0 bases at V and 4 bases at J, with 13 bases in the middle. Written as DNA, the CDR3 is TGCGCCAGCAGCTTGGATTCGGGAACCCTCTATGGCTACACCTTC. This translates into CASSLDSGTLYGYTF.

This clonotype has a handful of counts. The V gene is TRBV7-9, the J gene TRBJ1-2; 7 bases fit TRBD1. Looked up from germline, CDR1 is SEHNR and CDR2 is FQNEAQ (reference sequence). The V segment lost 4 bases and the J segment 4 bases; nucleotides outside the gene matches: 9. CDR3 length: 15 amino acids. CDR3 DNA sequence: TGTGCCAGCAGCTCGCAGGGGGGAGGCGCCTATGGCTACACCTTC. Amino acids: CASSSQGGGAYGYTF.

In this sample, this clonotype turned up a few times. The CDR3 DNA reads as TGTGCCAGCAGTATTGACAGGGGGCAAAAGACCCAGTACTTC. Translating it yields CASSIDRGQKTQYF. The rearrangement uses TRBV6-1 and TRBJ2-5, with 10 positions matching TRBD1. V was clipped by 5 bases and J by 6 bases; unmatched bases: 6. This CDR3 region has 14 residues. Germline values: CDR1 MNHNS, CDR2 SASEGT.

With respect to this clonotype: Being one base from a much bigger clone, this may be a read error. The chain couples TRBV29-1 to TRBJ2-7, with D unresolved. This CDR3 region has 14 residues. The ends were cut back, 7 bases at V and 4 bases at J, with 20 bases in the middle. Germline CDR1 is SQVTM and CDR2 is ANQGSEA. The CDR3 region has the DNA TGCAGCGCATCGGCCGGGTCAGGTAATTACGAGCAGTACTTC. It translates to CSASAGSGNYEQYF.

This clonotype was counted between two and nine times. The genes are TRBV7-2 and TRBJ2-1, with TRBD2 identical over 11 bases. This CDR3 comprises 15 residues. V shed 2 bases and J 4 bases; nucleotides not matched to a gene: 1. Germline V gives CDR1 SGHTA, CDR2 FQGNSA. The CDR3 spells CASSLIAGGYNEQFF. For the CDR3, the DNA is TGTGCCAGCAGCTTAATAGCGGGGGGGTACAATGAGCAGTTCTTC.

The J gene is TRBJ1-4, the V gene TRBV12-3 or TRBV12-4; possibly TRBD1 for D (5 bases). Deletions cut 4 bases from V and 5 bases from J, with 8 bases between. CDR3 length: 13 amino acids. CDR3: CASSSGANEKLFF. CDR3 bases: TGTGCCAGCAGTTCCGGGGCAAATGAAAAACTGTTTTTT.

In DNA form, the CDR3 reads TGTGCCAGCAGCCCGGGACTTTTTCAGCCCCAGCATTTT. Translating it yields CASSPGLFQPQHF. The rearrangement uses TRBV7-9 and TRBJ1-5; D might be TRBD1 (5 bases). In germline, CDR1 is SEHNR, CDR2 FQNEAQ (reference sequence). This CDR3 is 13 amino acids long. V lost 5 bases, J lost 6 bases, and 11 bases lay in between.

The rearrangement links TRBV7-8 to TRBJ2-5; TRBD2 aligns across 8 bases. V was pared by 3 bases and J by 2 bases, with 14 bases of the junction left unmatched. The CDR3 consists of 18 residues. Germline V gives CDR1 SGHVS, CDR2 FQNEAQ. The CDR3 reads CASSFRFSLAGVQETQYF. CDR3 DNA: TGTGCCAGCAGCTTTCGTTTTTCGCTAGCGGGCGTTCAAGAGACCCAGTACTTC.

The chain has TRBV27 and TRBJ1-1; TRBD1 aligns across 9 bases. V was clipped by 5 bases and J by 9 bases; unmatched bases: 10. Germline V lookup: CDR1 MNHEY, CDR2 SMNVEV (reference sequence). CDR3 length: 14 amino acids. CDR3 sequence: CASSPSPGQGKAFF. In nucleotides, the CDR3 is TGTGCCAGCAGTCCTTCACCGGGACAGGGAAAAGCTTTCTTT.

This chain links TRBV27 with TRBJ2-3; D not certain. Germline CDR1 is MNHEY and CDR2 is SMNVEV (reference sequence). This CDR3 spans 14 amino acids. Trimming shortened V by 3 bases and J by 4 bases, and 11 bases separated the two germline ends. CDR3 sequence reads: CASSFTVPPDTQYF. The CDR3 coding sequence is TGTGCCAGCAGTTTTACGGTCCCCCCAGATACGCAGTATTTT.

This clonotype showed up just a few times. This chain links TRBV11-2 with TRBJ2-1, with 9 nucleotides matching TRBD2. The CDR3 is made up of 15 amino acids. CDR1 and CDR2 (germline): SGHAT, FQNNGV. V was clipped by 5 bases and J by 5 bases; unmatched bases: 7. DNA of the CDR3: TGTGCCAGCAGCCCTCGGACTAGCGTGGACAATGAGCAGTTCTTC. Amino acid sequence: CASSPRTSVDNEQFF. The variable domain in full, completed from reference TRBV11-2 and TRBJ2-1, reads EAGVAQSPRYKIIEKRQSVAFWCNPISGHATLYWYQQILGQGPKLLIQFQNNGVVDDSQLPKDRFSAERLKGVDSTLKIQPAKLEDSAVYLCASSPRTSVDNEQFFGPGTRLTVL.

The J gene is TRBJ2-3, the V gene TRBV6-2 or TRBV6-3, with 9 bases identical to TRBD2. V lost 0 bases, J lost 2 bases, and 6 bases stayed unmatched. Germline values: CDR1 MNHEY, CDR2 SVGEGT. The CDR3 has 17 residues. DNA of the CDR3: TGTGCCAGCAGTTACTCAAGGAGCGGGAGGATCACAGATACGCAGTATTTT. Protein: CASSYSRSGRITDTQYF.

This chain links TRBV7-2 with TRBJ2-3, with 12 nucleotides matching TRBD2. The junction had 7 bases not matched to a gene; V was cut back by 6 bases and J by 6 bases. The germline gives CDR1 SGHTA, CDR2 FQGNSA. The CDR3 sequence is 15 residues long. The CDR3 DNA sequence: TGTGCCAGCAGTTTACTAGCGGGGGGCATGGATACGCAGTATTTT. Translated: CASSLLAGGMDTQYF.